One and the same sample provided the 19 T cell receptor beta chains below, sequenced in a study of CD8+ T cells in alopecia areata. TCR sequencing used cDNA made by reverse transcription of extracted RNA. Clones were read by immunoSEQ multiplex PCR, and TCRdb kept only the in-frame ones, dropping some. The sample includes 50,000 to 70,000 clones, roughly 47% of them seen just once. The material sequenced was NKG2D-low CD8+ T cells sorted from blood. These TCRs come from a human donor with alopecia areata.

This clone came up once. This rearrangement joins TRBV9 to TRBJ2-7, with a weak D call TRBD2 (5 bases). Germline V gene lookup returns CDR1 SGDLS and CDR2 YYNGEE. Trimming took off 4 bases at V and 5 bases at J, with 16 bases between the two ends. The CDR3 sequence is 14 residues long. The CDR3 loop reads CASSSSPAGDEQYF. The CDR3 bases are TGTGCCAGCAGCTCCTCGCCGGCGGGCGACGAGCAGTACTTC.

The chain has TRBV9 and TRBJ1-1; no definite D call. The CDR3 is made up of 13 amino acids. Per the germline V gene, CDR1 is SGDLS and CDR2 is YYNGEE. Trimming stripped 6 bases from V and 5 bases from J, with 14 bases between. For the CDR3, the DNA is TGTGCCAGCAACCCCGGAGAGGGAACTGAAGCTTTCTTT. Residues: CASNPGEGTEAFF. Full variable domain (missing parts from reference TRBV9 and TRBJ1-1): DSGVTQTPKHLITATGQRVTLRCSPRSGDLSVYWYQQSLDQGLQFLIQYYNGEERAKGNILERFSAQQFPDLHSELNLSSLELGDSALYFCASNPGEGTEAFFGQGTRLTVV.

This clone was counted only a few times. The chain recombines TRBV7-9 with TRBJ2-5, with D perhaps matching TRBD2 (5 bases). The CDR3 runs 14 residues. The V gene's germline CDR1 is SEHNR and CDR2 FQNEAQ (reference sequence). Trimming stripped 5 bases from V and 2 bases from J, with 12 bases between. DNA of the CDR3: TGTGCCAGCAGCCCCTGGACTCCTCAAGAGACCCAGTACTTC. This encodes CASSPWTPQETQYF.

This clone was picked up a small number of times. Other DNA sequences of this sample code for an identical CDR3. This chain links TRBV29-1 with TRBJ1-2; TRBD1 matches at 7 bases. V lost 5 bases, J lost 6 bases, and 3 bases stayed unmatched. Germline loops: CDR1 SQVTM, CDR2 ANQGSEA. The CDR3 is 11 residues long. CDR3 sequence: CSVRTGDGYTF. CDR3 bases: TGCAGCGTTAGGACAGGAGATGGCTACACCTTC.

The rearrangement joins TRBV7-6 to TRBJ2-5; D remains ambiguous. This CDR3 region has 15 residues. Trimming stripped 1 base from V and 2 bases from J, with 11 bases between. Germline CDR1 is SGHVS and CDR2 is FNYEAQ. CDR3 loop: CASSLELSAQETQYF. The CDR3 bases are TGTGCCAGCAGCTTAGAACTGTCCGCTCAAGAGACCCAGTACTTC.

A few counts support this clone. The chain's CDR3 is CSVALARANTEAFF. The CDR3 DNA reads as TGCAGCGTTGCGTTAGCCAGGGCGAACACTGAAGCTTTCTTT. V is TRBV29-1 and J is TRBJ1-1; perhaps TRBD1 as D (5 bases). Trimming removed 4 bases at V and 1 base at J, with 13 bases between. This CDR3 has 14 residues. Germline lookup yields CDR1 SQVTM and CDR2 ANQGSEA. The full variable domain, in which reference TRBV29-1 and TRBJ1-1 provide the parts outside the CDR3, is SAVISQKPSRDICQRGTSLTIQCQVDSQVTMMFWYRQQPGQSLTLIATANQGSEATYESGFVIDKFPISRPNLTFSTLTVSNMSPEDSSIYLCSVALARANTEAFFGQGTRLTVV.

V gene TRBV7-9 combines with J gene TRBJ2-3; 7 bases are a match to TRBD1. The CDR3 extends over 14 amino acids. With 5 bases clipped from V and 4 bases from J, the junction kept 6 bases outside the gene matches. Germline CDR1 and CDR2: SEHNR and FQNEAQ (reference sequence). The CDR3 region is CASSPYRGADTQYF. CDR3 nucleotides: TGTGCCAGCAGCCCGTACAGGGGTGCAGATACGCAGTATTTT.

The chain recombines TRBV27 with TRBJ2-7; the D gene is possibly TRBD1 (6 bases). This CDR3 spans 12 amino acids. V lost 5 bases and J lost 7, with 12 bases in between. Germline-derived CDR1 and CDR2 are MNHEY and SMNVEV (reference sequence). As DNA, the CDR3 is TGTGCCAGCAGTATACAGGGAGTGGAGCAGTACTTC. It yields the protein CASSIQGVEQYF.

V gene TRBV7-8 combines with J gene TRBJ1-5; D unresolved. V gave up 5 bases and J gave up 7 bases, with 15 bases separating them. CDR1 and CDR2 from the germline V gene are SGHVS and FQNEAQ. The CDR3 length is 14 residues. DNA for the CDR3: TGTGCCAGCAGCCCGCGTAAGGATGGCCAGCCCCAGCATTTT. This translates into CASSPRKDGQPQHF.

The chain is built from TRBV2 and TRBJ2-7; D not certain. Germline lookup yields CDR1 SNHLY and CDR2 FYNNEI. The CDR3 spans 17 residues. V was trimmed by 6 bases and J by 2 bases, leaving 23 bases between them. The CDR3 region is CASSAQKGQANPYEQYF. As DNA, the CDR3 is TGTGCCAGCAGCGCCCAAAAAGGGCAGGCAAATCCCTACGAGCAGTACTTC.

On this clone: Different DNA sequences within this sample yield the same CDR3. The chain is built from TRBV29-1 and TRBJ1-1; a weak D match, TRBD1 (6 bases). Trimming pared 6 bases from V and 4 bases from J, leaving 9 bases between. This CDR3 is built from 11 residues. Germline CDR1 reads SQVTM; CDR2 reads ANQGSEA. The chain's CDR3 is CSVGGGTEAFF. The CDR3 DNA is TGCAGCGTAGGGGGGGGCACTGAAGCTTTCTTT.

The V and J genes are TRBV19 and TRBJ2-5, with 7 bases matching TRBD2. CDR1 and CDR2 from the germline V gene are LNHDA and SQIVND (reference sequence). The CDR3 has 14 amino acids. The ends lost 3 bases at V and 5 bases at J; junction bases unmatched: 6. CDR3 in amino acids: CASSIRGVAETQYF. The CDR3 nucleotides read TGTGCCAGTAGTATCCGGGGGGTCGCGGAGACCCAGTACTTC.

This clone was detected a few times. The V and J genes are TRBV5-1 and TRBJ2-3; unclear D gene. This CDR3 contains 14 residues. Trimming cost V 4 bases and J 6 bases, with 15 bases left between them. Germline V CDR1 and CDR2: SGHRS, YFSETQ. CDR3 amino acids: CASSLRLGLDTQYF. The CDR3 region has the DNA TGCGCCAGCAGCCTAAGGTTAGGGTTGGATACGCAGTATTTT.

This clone was seen a single time. The chain has TRBV5-4 and TRBJ2-1; D not resolved. From germline, CDR1 is SGHNT and CDR2 YYREEE (reference sequence). This CDR3 has 11 amino acids. V was shortened by 4 bases and J by 4 bases, with 3 bases between the two germline ends. The CDR3 DNA sequence: TGTGCCAGCAGCGTTTACAATGAGCAGTTCTTC. Protein: CASSVYNEQFF. Using reference TRBV5-4 and TRBJ2-1 for the parts outside the CDR3, the full variable domain is ETGVTQSPTHLIKTRGQQVTLRCSSQSGHNTVSWYQQALGQGPQFIFQYYREEENGRGNFPPRFSGLQFPNYSSELNVNALELDDSALYLCASSVYNEQFFGPGTRLTVL.

Only a few counts were recorded for this clone. The chain is built from TRBV5-1 and TRBJ2-5, with D uncertain. The ends were cut back, 0 bases at V and 1 base at J, with 4 bases in the middle. In germline, CDR1 is SGHRS, CDR2 YFSETQ. CDR3 length: 13 amino acids. DNA of the CDR3: TGCGCCAGCAGCTTGGGGGCCCAAGAGACCCAGTACTTC. This gives the protein CASSLGAQETQYF.

This clone was detected only a few times. The rearrangement joins TRBV28 to TRBJ2-5, with TRBD1 as a possible D gene (5 bases). V lost 5 bases, J lost 3 bases, and 16 bases lay in between. This CDR3 has 15 residues. Germline assignment: CDR1 MDHEN and CDR2 SYDVKM. In nucleotides, the CDR3 is TGTGCCAGCAGTCCGACAGCCCGAAGGGAAGAGACCCAGTACTTC. Its translation: CASSPTARREETQYF.

About this clone itself: The junction departs from the called germline gene at one end, perhaps through a read error. J is TRBJ2-3 and V is TRBV4-1, with TRBD1 identical over 8 bases. From germline, CDR1 is MGHRA and CDR2 YSYEKL. This CDR3 has 15 amino acids. In DNA form, the CDR3 reads TGCGCCAGCAGTCAAGACAGGGGAAACACAGATACGCAGTATTTT. Protein: CASSQDRGNTDTQYF.

The chain uses TRBV29-1 and TRBJ1-1; 7 nucleotides line up with TRBD1. This CDR3 comprises 12 residues. The germline V gene has CDR1 SQVTM and CDR2 ANQGSEA. The J segment lost 4 bases and the V segment lost 3 bases, leaving 2 bases of the junction unmatched. The DNA of the CDR3 is TGCAGCGTTGAGGCAGGGGGCACTGAAGCTTTCTTT. Amino acids: CSVEAGGTEAFF.

The chain has TRBV29-1 and TRBJ2-1; TRBD2 matches 8 bases. Germline V lookup: CDR1 SQVTM, CDR2 ANQGSEA. V trimming: 1 base; J trimming: 2 bases; junction bases outside the gene matches: 7. The CDR3 runs to 16 residues. The DNA of the CDR3 is TGCAGCGTTGAAGGGGGGCGGGAGGTCGCCTACAATGAGCAGTTCTTC. Protein: CSVEGGREVAYNEQFF.